This T cell receptor beta chain was recovered during a study of beta chain features in type 1 diabetes. Study-level background: Healthy donors, compared against patients, showed similar age, gender and cell yields. Findings and limits, study-wide: There was no resolution here of whether HLA type influences TCRB rearrangement. For type 1 diabetes patients, VDJ junctions showed fewer insertions and more deletions. Significant though moderate, a shortening of TCRB CDR3s appeared in all four CD4+ subsets of Type 1 diabetes patients.

Expressed TCRB transcripts were sequenced, since all the RNA that had been isolated was reverse transcribed. Measured with immunoSEQ multiplex PCR; TCRdb has only the in-frame clones, and not every one. Here the sample spans approximately 150,000 clones, 10% to 15% being singletons. The V gene's germline CDR1 is MNHNS and CDR2 SASEGT. Trimming stripped 6 bases from V and 2 bases from J, with 13 bases between. CDR3 length: 14 amino acids. This clone has just a few counts. Antigen specificity is unknown. The receptor comes from a man between 18 and 29 years old with type 1 diabetes. The chain couples TRBV6-1 to TRBJ2-5, with D perhaps TRBD1 or TRBD2 (5 bases each). The sample consisted of central memory CD4+ T cells from blood. The CDR3 DNA sequence: TGTGCCAGCAGCTTCGGGACCTCTCAAGAGACCCAGTACTTC. It codes for CASSFGTSQETQYF.